A single sample is the source of the 21 T cell receptor beta chains below, sequenced in a study of T cell repertoires in cytomegalovirus infection. TCRdb fed the reads into MiXCR, producing one record per CDR3 protein. The table includes 150,000 to 200,000 distinct CDR3 sequences, approximately 28% detected once. Source material: PBMCs. The source of these receptors is a human donor in good health (CMV status not recorded). Some clones in this sample may be carry-over from other donors' samples.

The chain links TRBV20-1 to TRBJ2-5; D is uncertain. There are 12 residues in the CDR3. The V gene lost 6 bases and the J gene lost 5 bases, with 13 bases spanning the gap. The germline CDR1 and CDR2 sequences are DFQATT and SNEGSKA (reference sequence). The CDR3 DNA sequence: TGCAGTGCCCCCTTAGGTTTCGAGACCCAGTACTTC. Amino acids: CSAPLGFETQYF.

V is TRBV3-1 and J is TRBJ1-5; no definite D call. V lost 5 bases to trimming and J lost 5 bases, with 7 bases between them. This CDR3 is 12 amino acids long. Germline CDR1 and CDR2: LGHDT and YNNKEL (reference sequence). CDR3 protein: CASSYRDQPQHF. The CDR3 nucleotides read TGTGCCAGCAGCTACCGAGATCAGCCCCAGCATTTT. The full variable domain, rest sourced from reference TRBV3-1 and TRBJ1-5, is DTAVSQTPKYLVTQMGNDKSIKCEQNLGHDTMYWYKQDSKKFLKIMFSYNNKELIINETVPNRFSPKSPDKAHLNLHINSLELGDSAVYFCASSYRDQPQHFGDGTRLSIL.

V gene TRBV18 combines with J gene TRBJ1-1; unclear D gene. The V and J ends lost 0 bases and 0 bases respectively, with 8 bases between them. The CDR3 length is 15 residues. The germline V gene has CDR1 KGHSH and CDR2 LQKENI. In DNA, the CDR3 is TGTGCCAGCTCACCACCGTTTGGTGTGAACACTGAAGCTTTCTTT. It specifies CASSPPFGVNTEAFF.

Of note for this clonotype: A much larger clone sits a single nucleotide away, making a read error possible. This chain connects TRBV7-2 to TRBJ1-5, with 11 bases fitting TRBD1. The length of the CDR3 is 15 residues. Per germline, CDR1 SGHTA and CDR2 FQGNSA. CDR3 protein: CVSTRTGGFNQPQHF. The CDR3 nucleotides are TGTGTCAGCACTAGGACAGGGGGCTTCAATCAGCCCCAGCATTTT.

In this sample, this clonotype turned up a few times. The chain uses TRBV18 and TRBJ2-7; 8 bases map to TRBD1. The CDR3 consists of 14 residues. V shed 6 bases, J shed 6 bases, and the junction held 10 bases outside the gene matches. Looked up from germline, CDR1 is KGHSH and CDR2 is LQKENI. The CDR3 protein is CASSPPDRGREQYF. The CDR3 coding sequence is TGTGCCAGCTCCCCCCCCGACAGGGGCCGCGAGCAGTACTTC.

This rearrangement joins TRBV20-1 to TRBJ2-7, with unresolved D. Deletions cut 3 bases from V and 0 bases from J, with 9 bases between. The germline CDR1 and CDR2 sequences are DFQATT and SNEGSKA (reference sequence). The CDR3 has 13 amino acids. In DNA, the CDR3 is TGCAGTGCTAGCGGACGGATCTCCTACGAGCAGTACTTC. Translation: CSASGRISYEQYF.

At least ten counts were recorded for this clonotype. This chain uses TRBV7-8 with TRBJ2-1; unclear D gene. Germline V gives CDR1 SGHVS, CDR2 FQNEAQ. V was pared by 3 bases and J by 0 bases, with 9 bases between. The CDR3 is 15 amino acids. The CDR3 DNA sequence: TGTGCCAGCAGCTTCAGCATTAACTCCTACAATGAGCAGTTCTTC. Its protein product is CASSFSINSYNEQFF.

The CDR3 loop is CASSQERQYEQYF. The DNA for the CDR3 is TGTGCCAGCAGCCAAGAACGGCAGTACGAGCAGTACTTC. The J gene is TRBJ2-7, the V gene TRBV14; no definite D call. In germline, CDR1 is SGHDN, CDR2 FVKESK. Trimming left V 0 bases short and J 4 bases short, with 7 bases between. The CDR3 runs to 13 residues. The entire variable domain, with the rest obtained from reference TRBV14 and TRBJ2-7, is as follows: EAGVTQFPSHSVIEKGQTVTLRCDPISGHDNLYWYRRVMGKEIKFLLHFVKESKQDESGMPNNRFLAERTGGTYSTLKVQPAELEDSGVYFCASSQERQYEQYFGPGTRLTVT.

This clonotype was counted a few times. The chain uses TRBV10-3 and TRBJ1-2; D unclear. Looked up from germline, CDR1 is ENHRY and CDR2 is SYGVKD. Between the trimmed V and J ends, which lost 2 bases and 8 bases, there was a span of 15 bases. There are 14 residues in the CDR3. The chain's CDR3 is CAISEESGLGGYTF. The CDR3 DNA follows: TGTGCCATCAGTGAGGAGTCTGGGCTAGGAGGCTACACCTTC.

Comment on this clonotype: Germline and junction disagree at one end, which may indicate a read error. V and J are TRBV5-1 and TRBJ2-2; TRBD2 is a possible D gene (6 bases). Germline CDR1 and CDR2: SGHRS and YFSETQ. The CDR3 consists of 14 residues. This chain's CDR3 is CASSPSGSTGEPFF. DNA for the CDR3: TGCGCCAGCAGCCCATCCGGGAGTACCGGGGAGCCGTTTTTT.

The chain uses TRBV20-1 and TRBJ2-7; no clear D gene. Trimming stripped 0 bases from V and 9 bases from J, with 21 bases between. The CDR3 has 15 amino acids. The germline V gene has CDR1 DFQATT and CDR2 SNEGSKA (reference sequence). The CDR3 here is CSARDTATDLRTQYF. CDR3 DNA: TGCAGTGCTAGAGATACGGCGACCGATCTACGAACGCAGTACTTC.

The chain recombines TRBV11-2 with TRBJ2-7; D possibly corresponds to TRBD2 (6 bases). This CDR3 is 14 amino acids long. CDR1 and CDR2 from the germline V gene are SGHAT and FQNNGV. Trimming removed 5 bases from V and 7 bases from J, with 18 bases in between. The chain's CDR3 is CASSPAAGRAEQYF. The CDR3 DNA is TGTGCCAGCAGCCCCGCGGCGGGGAGAGCTGAGCAGTACTTC.

The chain joins TRBV12-3 or TRBV12-4 to TRBJ2-3; D is undetermined. This CDR3 is built from 14 residues. Trimming removed 4 bases at V and 4 bases at J, with 12 bases between. CDR3: CASSSLGPADTQYF. CDR3 DNA sequence: TGTGCCAGCAGTTCTCTAGGGCCGGCAGATACGCAGTATTTT.

The chain carries TRBV11-3 and TRBJ2-7; D assignment may be TRBD1 or TRBD2 (5 bases each). Germline loops: CDR1 SGHNT, CDR2 YENEEA. The CDR3 covers 13 residues. The V end was cut by 5 bases, the J end by 7 bases, with 15 bases between. This CDR3 reads CASSLGPGEEQYF. CDR3 DNA: TGTGCCAGCAGCCTGGGACCGGGCGAGGAGCAGTACTTC. Supplemented by reference TRBV11-3 and TRBJ2-7, the full variable domain reads EAGVVQSPRYKIIEKKQPVAFWCNPISGHNTLYWYLQNLGQGPELLIRYENEEAVDDSQLPKDRFSAERLKGVDSTLKIQPAELGDSAVYLCASSLGPGEEQYFGPGTRLTVT.

The chain uses TRBV3-1 and TRBJ1-1; D remains unclear. CDR3 size: 13 residues. Per the germline V gene, CDR1 is LGHDT and CDR2 is YNNKEL (reference sequence). V shed 2 bases and J shed 1 base, with 5 bases lying between them. CDR3 sequence (DNA): TGTGCCAGCAGCCAAACCAAGAACACTGAAGCTTTCTTT. The encoded protein is CASSQTKNTEAFF.

Only a few counts were recorded for this clonotype. CDR3 in amino acids: CASRLETLSEKLFF. CDR3 in DNA: TGCGCCAGCAGACTTGAAACCTTAAGTGAAAAACTGTTTTTT. The chain has TRBV5-1 and TRBJ1-4; D gene uncertain. V was cut by 5 bases and J by 7 bases, with 15 bases left in between. Germline assignment: CDR1 SGHRS and CDR2 YFSETQ. The CDR3 consists of 14 residues.

The table lists this clonotype with many counts. The chain combines TRBV6-2 or TRBV6-3 with TRBJ2-1; D is tentatively TRBD1 or TRBD2 (6 bases each). The CDR3 covers 17 residues. Germline-derived CDR1 and CDR2 are MNHEY and SVGEGT. V was trimmed by 0 bases and J by 3 bases, leaving 15 bases between them. CDR3 nucleotide sequence: TGTGCCAGCAGTTACTCGACTAGGGACACATACTACAATGAGCAGTTCTTC. It encodes CASSYSTRDTYYNEQFF.

This CDR3 is CASTAPGTGGNQPQHF. The CDR3 nucleotides read TGTGCCAGCACCGCCCCCGGGACAGGGGGCAATCAGCCCCAGCATTTT. The V gene is TRBV6-6, the J gene TRBJ1-5, with 10 bases matching TRBD1. V was pared by 7 bases and J by 2 bases, with 8 bases of the junction left unmatched. The CDR3 contains 16 residues. CDR1 and CDR2 (germline): MNHNY, SVGAGI (reference sequence).

This clonotype has at least ten counts. This chain connects TRBV7-2 to TRBJ1-3; the D gene is possibly TRBD1 (5 bases). Germline CDR1 and CDR2: SGHTA and FQGNSA. V lost 4 bases and J 3 bases, leaving 16 bases between the germline ends. The CDR3 has 16 residues. DNA for the CDR3: TGTGCCAGCAGCTCCGCCGGGGGAGATCTTGGAAACACCATATATTTT. Its translation: CASSSAGGDLGNTIYF.

Comments on this clonotype: This clone may be a read error of a much larger clone one base away. The genes are TRBV7-4 and TRBJ1-1; D is uncertain. V was cut by 7 bases and J by 11 bases, with 17 bases left in between. Germline CDR1 reads SGHVT; CDR2 reads SQSDAQ. The CDR3 has 12 amino acids. CDR3 sequence: CASNKLGRWAFF. CDR3 bases: TGTGCCAGCAACAAATTAGGCCGATGGGCTTTCTTT.

At least ten counts were recorded for this clonotype. The V and J genes are TRBV7-2 and TRBJ1-3; no clear D gene. The CDR3 has 14 amino acids. Trimming stripped 2 bases from V and 4 bases from J, with 9 bases between. Germline V gene lookup returns CDR1 SGHTA and CDR2 FQGNSA. The CDR3 protein is CASSLMAGGNTIYF. Here the CDR3 DNA reads TGTGCCAGCAGCTTAATGGCAGGAGGAAACACCATATATTTT. Drawing the rest from reference TRBV7-2 and TRBJ1-3, the complete variable domain is GAGVSQSPSNKVTEKGKDVELRCDPISGHTALYWYRQSLGQGLEFLIYFQGNSAPDKSGLPSDRFSAERTGGSVSTLTIQRTQQEDSAVYLCASSLMAGGNTIYFGEGSWLTVV.